Listed below are T cell receptor beta chains from one sample, sequenced in a study of blood T cell repertoires in COVID-19. TCRdb's table, derived via immunoSEQ multiplex PCR, lists solely in-frame clones and lacks some. Here the sample spans 97,000 or so clones, about 83% being singletons. The material sequenced was peripheral blood. Every receptor here comes from a man in his forties or fifties with active or convalescent COVID-19. The CDR3 runs from the conserved cysteine through the conserved F or W. A D gene is named only where the DNA matches it firmly. Clone size is not always given. Where it is, it says once, few, many or a class for expanded clones.

v_call	d_call	j_call	clone_size	cdr3_aa	cdr3_nt
TRBV7-2	-	TRBJ1-1	-	CASSFYRNTEAFF	TGTGCCAGCAGCTTTTACAGGAACACTGAAGCTTTCTTT
TRBV6-1	TRBD1	TRBJ1-5	-	CASSEGTGGSNQPQHF	TGTGCCAGCAGTGAAGGGACAGGCGGCAGCAATCAGCCCCAGCATTTT
TRBV19	-	TRBJ1-1	-	CASSIGQMNTEAFF	TGTGCCAGTAGTATCGGACAGATGAACACTGAAGCTTTCTTT
TRBV9	-	TRBJ2-7	-	CASSVDQGNYEQYF	TGTGCCAGCAGCGTAGATCAGGGAAACTACGAGCAGTACTTC
TRBV6-5	TRBD2	TRBJ2-3	-	CASSYRTGGSTDTQYF	TGTGCCAGCAGTTACAGAACGGGGGGGAGCACAGATACGCAGTATTTT
TRBV10-3	-	TRBJ1-1	-	CAISHLLGGEEAFF	TGTGCCATCAGCCACCTCCTAGGGGGGGAGGAAGCTTTCTTT
TRBV12-2	-	TRBJ2-3	few	CASRLVLEAGAVSTDTQYF	TGTGCAAGTCGCTTAGTATTAGAAGCGGGGGCTGTCAGCACAGATACGCAGTATTTT
TRBV28	-	TRBJ1-2	-	CASTLQGQYYGYTF	TGTGCCAGCACCCTTCAGGGGCAGTACTATGGCTACACCTTC
TRBV18	TRBD1	TRBJ1-5	-	CASSPLDRGSNQPQHF	TGTGCCAGCTCACCCCTGGACAGGGGTAGCAATCAGCCCCAGCATTTT
TRBV7-9	TRBD1	TRBJ1-1	-	CASSPGQGASAFF	TGTGCCAGCAGCCCCGGACAGGGGGCGTCGGCTTTCTTT
TRBV20-1	TRBD2	TRBJ2-3	-	CSASVSGGGRQDTQYF	TGCAGTGCTAGTGTGAGTGGCGGGGGGCGTCAAGATACGCAGTATTTT
TRBV9	-	TRBJ2-7	-	CASSVDQAATYEQYF	TGTGCCAGCAGCGTAGATCAAGCGGCTACCTACGAGCAGTACTTC
TRBV9	TRBD1	TRBJ1-6	-	CASSETGDKALHF	TGTGCCAGCAGCGAGACAGGGGACAAGGCCCTCCACTTT
TRBV7-3	-	TRBJ2-1	-	CASSLKQGGSYNEQFF	TGTGCCAGCAGCTTAAAACAGGGTGGCTCCTACAATGAGCAGTTCTTC
TRBV5-1	-	TRBJ1-4	-	CASSLDWGSNEKLFF	TGCGCCAGCAGCTTGGATTGGGGCTCTAATGAAAAACTGTTTTTT
TRBV5-4	TRBD2	TRBJ2-2	-	CASSLQWGGTGELFF	TGTGCCAGCAGCTTGCAATGGGGGGGGACCGGGGAGCTGTTTTTT
TRBV18	-	TRBJ2-7	once	CASSRVGATYEQYF	TGTGCCAGCTCTCGCGTGGGGGCCACCTACGAGCAGTACTTC
TRBV18	-	TRBJ2-7	-	CASSEGAGESYEQYF	TGTGCCAGCTCTGAGGGAGCAGGGGAAAGCTACGAGCAGTACTTC
TRBV7-9	-	TRBJ1-2	few	CASSLSTAPEGYTF	TGTGCCAGCAGCTTGTCGACAGCGCCCGAGGGCTACACCTTC
TRBV6-1	-	TRBJ2-2	-	CASSEQGLDTGELFF	TGTGCCAGCAGTGAACAGGGCCTTGACACCGGGGAGCTGTTTTTT
TRBV10-1	-	TRBJ1-1	-	CASSEDSNTEAFF	TGCGCCAGCAGTGAGGACTCGAACACTGAAGCTTTCTTT
TRBV21-1	-	TRBJ1-5	-	CASSKARVRDQPQHF	TGTGCCAGCAGCAAAGCCAGGGTGCGCGATCAGCCCCAGCATTTT
TRBV19	TRBD1	TRBJ1-6	-	CASSDRGNSPLHF	TGTGCCAGTAGTGACAGGGGGAATTCACCCCTCCACTTT
TRBV10-3	-	TRBJ2-7	-	CAISDLGASYEQYF	TGTGCCATCAGTGACCTCGGAGCAAGCTACGAGCAGTACTTC
TRBV6-5	-	TRBJ2-3	-	CASSYGGSSDTQYF	TGTGCCAGCAGTTACGGGGGGTCCTCAGATACGCAGTATTTT
TRBV6-5	TRBD1	TRBJ2-1	-	CASSYRDRAYNEQFF	TGTGCCAGCAGTTACAGGGACAGGGCTTACAATGAGCAGTTCTTC
TRBV7-6	TRBD2	TRBJ2-5	-	CASSLAGMTSGGLIQETQYF	TGTGCCAGCAGCTTAGCTGGGATGACTAGCGGGGGGCTTATCCAAGAGACCCAGTACTTC
TRBV19	TRBD2	TRBJ2-1	few	CASSVGLAGQHEQFF	TGTGCCAGTAGTGTTGGACTAGCGGGTCAACATGAGCAGTTCTTC
TRBV9	TRBD2	TRBJ2-3	-	CASSVMAGGPDTQYF	TGTGCCAGCAGCGTTATGGCGGGGGGGCCAGATACGCAGTATTTT
TRBV5-5	TRBD1	TRBJ1-2	-	CASSLATGQGSYGYTF	TGTGCCAGCAGCTTGGCCACGGGACAGGGGTCCTATGGCTACACCTTC
TRBV9	TRBD1	TRBJ2-1	few	CASSEPGTGFSYNEQFF	TGTGCCAGCAGCGAACCCGGGACAGGGTTCTCCTACAATGAGCAGTTCTTC
TRBV12-3/TRBV12-4	-	TRBJ1-2	-	CASSFRLYGYTF	TGTGCCAGCAGTTTCAGGCTCTATGGCTACACCTTC
TRBV6-2/TRBV6-3	TRBD1	TRBJ1-2	-	CASSSRTGGSSYGYTF	TGTGCCAGCAGCTCCCGGACAGGGGGATCGAGCTATGGCTACACCTTC
TRBV3-1/TRBV3-2	TRBD2	TRBJ2-5	-	CASSQRSGVETQYF	TGTGCCAGCAGCCAACGAAGCGGGGTAGAGACCCAGTACTTC
TRBV6-1	-	TRBJ1-5	-	CASSEARNQPQHF	TGTGCCAGCAGTGAAGCCCGGAATCAGCCCCAGCATTTT
TRBV6-5	-	TRBJ1-5	-	CASSYSMAVNQPQHF	TGTGCCAGCAGTTACTCCATGGCAGTAAATCAGCCCCAGCATTTT
TRBV6-2/TRBV6-3	TRBD1	TRBJ1-5	few	CASSGQGSNQPQHF	TGTGCCAGCAGTGGACAGGGGAGCAATCAGCCCCAGCATTTT
TRBV6-6	-	TRBJ2-7	-	CASRTASYEQYF	TGTGCCAGCAGAACAGCCTCCTACGAGCAGTACTTC
TRBV15	TRBD1	TRBJ2-5	few	CATSSSYGTGEETQYF	TGTGCCACCAGCAGCAGCTACGGGACAGGGGAAGAGACCCAGTACTTC
TRBV3-1/TRBV3-2	TRBD1	TRBJ1-1	-	CASSQDSSDRVTEAFF	TGTGCCAGCAGCCAAGATTCCTCGGACAGGGTCACTGAAGCTTTCTTT
TRBV5-1	-	TRBJ2-5	few	CASSLDTGNQETQYF	TGCGCCAGCAGCTTAGACACAGGAAACCAAGAGACCCAGTACTTC
TRBV6-5	-	TRBJ2-5	-	CASRNPGSQETQYF	TGTGCCAGCAGGAATCCGGGGTCTCAAGAGACCCAGTACTTC
TRBV7-9	-	TRBJ1-1	-	CASSLPLGGTEAFF	TGTGCCAGCAGCTTACCCTTGGGGGGCACTGAAGCTTTCTTT
TRBV19	TRBD1	TRBJ1-5	-	CASMGTGGRGSNQPQHF	TGTGCCAGTATGGGAACAGGGGGTAGGGGAAGCAATCAGCCCCAGCATTTT
TRBV4-1	-	TRBJ2-2	-	CASSPPDRAGTGELFF	TGCGCCAGCAGCCCGCCTGACAGGGCGGGGACCGGGGAGCTGTTTTTT
TRBV3-1/TRBV3-2	-	TRBJ2-3	-	CASSRTGGPGADTQYF	TGTGCCAGCAGCCGAACCGGGGGGCCGGGAGCAGATACGCAGTATTTT